The clone carrying this TCR beta chain appeared a few times. The antigen is not known. This sample is drawn from a study of T-cell memory formation after mild COVID-19. Study summary: TCR clusters were mostly donor specific. Whole-study findings and limits: CD4+ contracting clones were mainly CM and EM; CD8+ ones, EMRA.

TCRalpha and TCRbeta libraries used 5'RACE with constant-segment primers and UMIs. TCRdb independently ran MiXCR on the 5' RACE reads; one entry per CDR3 protein. The sample consists of 300,000 to 350,000 distinct CDR3 sequences, approximately 13% of them appearing once. Germline assignment: CDR1 SEHNR and CDR2 FQNEAQ (reference sequence). With 0 bases removed from V and 0 bases from J, the gap between germline ends came to 5 bases. The CDR3 covers 14 residues. The sequencing sample was made of PBMCs or a T cell subset sorted from them (not recorded which). V and J are TRBV7-9 and TRBJ1-1; D gene ambiguous. This TCR was recovered from a man between 18 and 35 years old who had mild COVID-19 (a few samples of this study predate the infection). Cell type and time point are not known. CDR3 in amino acids: CASSLAGLNTEAFF. The CDR3 DNA reads as TGTGCCAGCAGCTTAGCGGGATTGAACACTGAAGCTTTCTTT.